What follows describes a single T cell receptor (beta chain). Clinical history as reported by participants underpinned cohort assignment. Recovered Cohort 3 donors showed two negative PCRs, clearance, or symptom resolution. This sample stems from a study of blood T cell repertoires in COVID-19. Study-level information: PBMCs, B-cell-depleted T cells, or T cells provided the cDNA or gDNA that made up the material.

Profiling relied on immunoSEQ multiplex PCR, and the TCRdb table lists in-frame clones only, not all of them. The sample consists of about 64,000 clones, 85% to 90% of them appearing once. Sequenced sample: PBMCs or T cells enriched from blood (not recorded which). The TCR originated in a woman in her 40s who had recovered from COVID-19.

In DNA form, the CDR3 reads TGCAGCGCAACAGCAGGGACCGGGGAGCTGTTTTTT. The encoded protein is CSATAGTGELFF. The chain couples TRBV29-1 to TRBJ2-2; tentatively, D is TRBD1 (5 bases). V lost 7 bases, J lost 5 bases, and 11 bases lay in between. The CDR3 is 12 residues long. CDR1 and CDR2 from the germline V gene are SQVTM and ANQGSEA.